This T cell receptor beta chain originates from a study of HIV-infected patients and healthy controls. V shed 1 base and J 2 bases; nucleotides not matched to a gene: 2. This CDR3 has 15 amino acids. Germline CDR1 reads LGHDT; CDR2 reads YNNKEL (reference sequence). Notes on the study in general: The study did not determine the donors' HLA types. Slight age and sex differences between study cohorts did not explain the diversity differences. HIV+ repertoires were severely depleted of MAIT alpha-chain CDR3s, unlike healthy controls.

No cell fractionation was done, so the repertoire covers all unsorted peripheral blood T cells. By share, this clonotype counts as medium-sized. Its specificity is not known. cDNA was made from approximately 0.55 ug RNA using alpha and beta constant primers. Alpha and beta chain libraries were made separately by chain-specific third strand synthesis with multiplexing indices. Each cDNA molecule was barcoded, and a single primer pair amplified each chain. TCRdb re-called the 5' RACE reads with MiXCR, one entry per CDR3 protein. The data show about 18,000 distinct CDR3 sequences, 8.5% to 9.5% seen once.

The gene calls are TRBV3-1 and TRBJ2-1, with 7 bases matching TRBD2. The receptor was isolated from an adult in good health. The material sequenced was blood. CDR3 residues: CASSQGEGPYNEQFF. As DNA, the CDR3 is TGTGCCAGCAGCCAAGGGGAGGGCCCCTACAATGAGCAGTTCTTC.